This T cell receptor beta chain was retrieved from a study of blood T cell repertoires in COVID-19. Across the study: Sites across the United States, Italy and Spain contributed samples from acute and convalescent COVID-19. From T cells, B-cell-depleted T cells, or PBMCs came the material, which was cDNA or gDNA.

Between the trimmed V and J ends, which lost 8 bases and 4 bases, there was a span of 8 bases. The length of the CDR3 is 12 residues. CDR1 is MGHDK and CDR2 is SYGVNS in the germline V gene. Original analysis: By means of reference gene primer amplification, nucleated cell counts were estimated. The repertoire was sequenced with immunoSEQ multiplex PCR; TCRdb's copy has only in-frame clones and lacks some. V, J and clone size are those of that table, while D and trimming were read from the DNA. The sample has 350,000 to 550,000 clones; approximately 90% are singletons. Input material: peripheral blood. The chain links TRBV25-1 to TRBJ2-2; D ambiguous. This clonotype was sampled from a woman in her thirties with acute or convalescent COVID-19. The CDR3 loop is CASERATGELFF. In DNA form, the CDR3 reads TGTGCCAGCGAAAGAGCCACCGGGGAGCTGTTTTTT.